The rows below give T cell receptor beta chains drawn from one sample of a study of blood T cells in healthy people across ages. TCRdb passed the 5' RACE reads through MiXCR, listing each CDR3 protein once. The sample has 750,000 to 1,000,000 distinct CDR3 sequences, about 27% seen once. This same sample was also part of a study on T cells of mothers and their children.

The sample consisted of blood. The receptors stem from a woman aged 35 to 49 in good health. The CDR3 runs from the conserved cysteine through the conserved F or W. The order of the fields is V gene, D gene, clone size, J gene, CDR3 protein, CDR3 DNA. The D gene is left open where the match is weak. Some rows mark clone size as missing; the rest say once, few, many or name a class of expanded clone.

TRBV7-6	NA	few	TRBJ2-2	CASSSQGGGGELFF	TGTGCCAGCAGCTCCCAGGGAGGAGGCGGGGAGCTGTTTTTT
TRBV5-1	TRBD2	NA	TRBJ2-1	CASSLSRGGHNEQFF	TGCGCCAGCAGCCTCTCGCGGGGGGGCCACAATGAGCAGTTCTTC
TRBV10-3	NA	NA	TRBJ1-4	CAIRAEGQSNEKLFF	TGTGCCATCAGGGCGGAAGGTCAATCTAATGAAAAACTGTTTTTT
TRBV5-1	TRBD2	NA	TRBJ2-7	CASSLSLAGLTEQYF	TGCGCCAGCAGCTTGTCGCTAGCGGGGTTAACCGAGCAGTACTTC
TRBV7-9	NA	NA	TRBJ2-1	CASSSPLGEQFF	TGTGCCAGCAGCTCACCCTTGGGTGAGCAGTTCTTC
TRBV27	TRBD2	NA	TRBJ2-5	CASSNQGLARETQYF	TGTGCCAGCAGTAACCAGGGACTAGCGAGAGAGACCCAGTACTTC
TRBV9	TRBD1	few	TRBJ1-5	CASSRDSSYQPQHF	TGTGCCAGCAGCCGGGACAGTAGTTATCAGCCCCAGCATTTT
TRBV6-6	NA	many	TRBJ1-5	CASSERRGSPGQPQHF	TGTGCCAGCAGTGAACGACGGGGCTCCCCAGGGCAGCCCCAGCATTTT
TRBV4-3	TRBD2	many	TRBJ2-4	CASSQEPGLVNIQYF	TGCGCCAGCAGCCAAGAACCGGGACTAGTGAACATTCAGTACTTC
TRBV2	TRBD2	NA	TRBJ2-7	CASSIGLAGGHYEQYF	TGTGCCAGCAGTATCGGACTAGCGGGGGGGCACTACGAGCAGTACTTC
TRBV7-9	NA	many	TRBJ2-7	CASSRAGHLYEQYF	TGTGCCAGCAGCCGCGCGGGACACCTCTACGAGCAGTACTTC
TRBV9	NA	few	TRBJ2-1	CASSVRPGASYNEQFF	TGTGCCAGCAGCGTTCGTCCCGGGGCCTCCTACAATGAGCAGTTCTTC
TRBV5-1	NA	NA	TRBJ2-2	CASSVLQVNTGELFF	TGCGCCAGCAGCGTGTTACAGGTTAACACCGGGGAGCTGTTTTTT
TRBV27	TRBD2	NA	TRBJ2-1	CACSQTSGAYNEQFF	TGTGCCTGCAGTCAGACTAGCGGGGCTTACAATGAGCAGTTCTTC
TRBV9	TRBD2	NA	TRBJ2-1	CASGVVVSGPRNEQFF	TGTGCCAGCGGCGTAGTGGTTAGCGGGCCGAGAAATGAGCAGTTCTTC
TRBV4-1	NA	NA	TRBJ2-2	CASGLGHVSNTGELFF	TGCGCCAGCGGCCTCGGCCACGTCTCGAACACCGGGGAGCTGTTTTTT
TRBV27	NA	NA	TRBJ1-2	CASSLGKGNYGYTF	TGTGCCAGCAGTCTTGGGAAGGGCAACTATGGCTACACCTTC
TRBV15	NA	NA	TRBJ2-7	CATRMTRDKYEQYF	TGTGCCACCAGAATGACCCGGGACAAATACGAGCAGTACTTC